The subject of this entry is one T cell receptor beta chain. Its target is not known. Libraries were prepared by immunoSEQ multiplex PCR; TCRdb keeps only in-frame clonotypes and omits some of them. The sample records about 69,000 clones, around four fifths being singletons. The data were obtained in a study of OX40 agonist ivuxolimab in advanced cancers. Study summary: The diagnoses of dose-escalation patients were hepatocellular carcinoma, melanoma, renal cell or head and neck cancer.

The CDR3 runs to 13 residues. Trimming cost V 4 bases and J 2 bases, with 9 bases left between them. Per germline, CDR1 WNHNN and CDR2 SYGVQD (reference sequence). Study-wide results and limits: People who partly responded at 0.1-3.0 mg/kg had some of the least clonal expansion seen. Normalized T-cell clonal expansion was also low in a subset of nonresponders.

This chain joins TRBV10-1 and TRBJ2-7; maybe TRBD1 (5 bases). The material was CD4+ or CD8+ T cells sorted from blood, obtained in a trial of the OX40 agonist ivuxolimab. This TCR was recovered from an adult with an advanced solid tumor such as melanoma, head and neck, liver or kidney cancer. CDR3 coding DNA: TGCGCCAGCAGTGGACAGCCCCCCTACGAGCAGTACTTC. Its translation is CASSGQPPYEQYF.